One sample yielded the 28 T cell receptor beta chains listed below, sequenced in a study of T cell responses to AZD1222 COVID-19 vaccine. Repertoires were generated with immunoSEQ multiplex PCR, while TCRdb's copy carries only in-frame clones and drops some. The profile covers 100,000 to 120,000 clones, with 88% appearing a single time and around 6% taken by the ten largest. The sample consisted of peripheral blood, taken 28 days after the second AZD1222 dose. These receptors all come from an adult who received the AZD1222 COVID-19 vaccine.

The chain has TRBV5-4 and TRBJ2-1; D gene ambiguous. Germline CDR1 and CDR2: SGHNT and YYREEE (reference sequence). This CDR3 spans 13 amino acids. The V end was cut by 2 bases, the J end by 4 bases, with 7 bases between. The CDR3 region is CASSFKGYNEQFF. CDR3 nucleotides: TGTGCCAGCAGCTTTAAGGGTTACAATGAGCAGTTCTTC.

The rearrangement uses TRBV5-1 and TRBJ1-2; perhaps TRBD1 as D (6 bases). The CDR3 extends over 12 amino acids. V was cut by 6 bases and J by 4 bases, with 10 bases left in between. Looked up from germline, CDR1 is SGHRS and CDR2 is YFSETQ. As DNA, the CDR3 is TGCGCCAGCAAGGGGGATTCCTATGGCTACACCTTC. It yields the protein CASKGDSYGYTF.

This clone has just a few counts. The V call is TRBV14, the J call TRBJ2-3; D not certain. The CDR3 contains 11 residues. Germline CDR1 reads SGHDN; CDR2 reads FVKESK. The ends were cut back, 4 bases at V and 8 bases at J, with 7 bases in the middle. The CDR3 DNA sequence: TGTGCCAGCAGCCTGGTCGTTACGCAGTATTTT. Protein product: CASSLVVTQYF.

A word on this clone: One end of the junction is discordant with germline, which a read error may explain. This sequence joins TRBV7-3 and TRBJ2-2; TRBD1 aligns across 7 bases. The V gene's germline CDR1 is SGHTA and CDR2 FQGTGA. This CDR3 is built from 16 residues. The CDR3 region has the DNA TGTGCCAGCAGCCTAACCGGGACAGAAAACACCGGGGAGCTGTTTTTT. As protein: CASSLTGTENTGELFF. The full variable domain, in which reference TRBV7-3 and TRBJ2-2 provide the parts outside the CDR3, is GAGVSQTPSNKVTEKGKYVELRCDPISGHTALYWYRQSLGQGPEFLIYFQGTGAADDSGLPNDRFFAVRPEGSVSTLKIQRTERGDSAVYLCASSLTGTENTGELFFGEGSRLTVL.

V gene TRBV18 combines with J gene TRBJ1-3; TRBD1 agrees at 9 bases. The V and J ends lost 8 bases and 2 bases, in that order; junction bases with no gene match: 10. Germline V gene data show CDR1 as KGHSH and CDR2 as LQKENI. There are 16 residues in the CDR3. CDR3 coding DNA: TGTGCCAGCCTACAACAGGGGGCGACCGCTGGAAACACCATATATTTT. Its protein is CASLQQGATAGNTIYF.

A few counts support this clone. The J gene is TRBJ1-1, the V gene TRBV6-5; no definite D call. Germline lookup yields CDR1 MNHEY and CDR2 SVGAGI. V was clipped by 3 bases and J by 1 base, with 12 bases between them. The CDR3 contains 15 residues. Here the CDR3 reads CASSYGLGPNTEAFF. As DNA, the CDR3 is TGTGCCAGCAGTTATGGTCTAGGGCCGAACACTGAAGCTTTCTTT.

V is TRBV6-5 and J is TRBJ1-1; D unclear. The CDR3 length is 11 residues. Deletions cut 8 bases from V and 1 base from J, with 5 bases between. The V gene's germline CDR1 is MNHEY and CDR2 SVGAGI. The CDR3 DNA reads TGTGCCAGCCACGGGAACACTGAAGCTTTCTTT. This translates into CASHGNTEAFF.

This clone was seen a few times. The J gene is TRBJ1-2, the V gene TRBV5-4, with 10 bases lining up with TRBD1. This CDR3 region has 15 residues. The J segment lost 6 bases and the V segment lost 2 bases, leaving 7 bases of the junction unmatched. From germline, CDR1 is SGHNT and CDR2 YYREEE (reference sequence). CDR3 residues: CASSFNYGQGDGYTF. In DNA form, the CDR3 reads TGTGCCAGCAGCTTCAACTACGGACAGGGGGATGGCTACACCTTC.

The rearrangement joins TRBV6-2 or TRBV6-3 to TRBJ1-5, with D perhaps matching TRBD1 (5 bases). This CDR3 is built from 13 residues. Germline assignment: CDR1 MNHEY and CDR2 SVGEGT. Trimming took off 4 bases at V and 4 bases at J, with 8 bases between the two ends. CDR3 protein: CASSFQGNQPQHF. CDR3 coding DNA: TGTGCCAGCAGTTTCCAGGGTAATCAGCCCCAGCATTTT.

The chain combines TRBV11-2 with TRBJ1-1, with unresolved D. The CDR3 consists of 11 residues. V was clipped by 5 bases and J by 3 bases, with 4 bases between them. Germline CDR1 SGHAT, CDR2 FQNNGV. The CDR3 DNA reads TGTGCCAGCAGCCCCCACACTGAAGCTTTCTTT. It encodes CASSPHTEAFF.

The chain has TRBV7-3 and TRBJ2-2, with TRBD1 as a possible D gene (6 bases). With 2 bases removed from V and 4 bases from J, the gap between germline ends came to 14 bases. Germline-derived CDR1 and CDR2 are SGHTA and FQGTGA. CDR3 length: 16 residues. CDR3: CASSLEQDRPTGELFF. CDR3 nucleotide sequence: TGTGCCAGCAGCTTAGAGCAGGACAGACCCACCGGGGAGCTGTTTTTT.

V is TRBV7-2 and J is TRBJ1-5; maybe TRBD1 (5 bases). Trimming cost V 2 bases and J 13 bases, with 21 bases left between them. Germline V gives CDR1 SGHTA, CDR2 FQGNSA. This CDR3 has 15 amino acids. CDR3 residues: CASSLRREDILEQHF. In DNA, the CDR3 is TGTGCCAGCAGCTTACGCAGGGAGGACATCTTAGAACAGCATTTT. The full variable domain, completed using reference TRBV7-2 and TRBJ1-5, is GAGVSQSPSNKVTEKGKDVELRCDPISGHTALYWYRQSLGQGLEFLIYFQGNSAPDKSGLPSDRFSAERTGGSVSTLTIQRTQQEDSAVYLCASSLRREDILEQHFGDGTRLSIL.

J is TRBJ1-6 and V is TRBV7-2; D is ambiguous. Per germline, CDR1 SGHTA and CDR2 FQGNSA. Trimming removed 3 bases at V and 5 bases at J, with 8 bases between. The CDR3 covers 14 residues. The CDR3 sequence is CASSFPDHNSPLHF. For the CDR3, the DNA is TGTGCCAGCAGCTTTCCTGACCATAATTCACCCCTCCACTTT.

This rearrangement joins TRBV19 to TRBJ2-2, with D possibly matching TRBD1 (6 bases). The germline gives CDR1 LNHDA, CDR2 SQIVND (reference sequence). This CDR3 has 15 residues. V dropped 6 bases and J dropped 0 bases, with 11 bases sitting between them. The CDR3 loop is CASSLRGTNTGELFF. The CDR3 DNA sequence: TGTGCCAGTAGCCTTAGGGGGACGAACACCGGGGAGCTGTTTTTT. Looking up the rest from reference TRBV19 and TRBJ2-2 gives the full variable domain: DGGITQSPKYLFRKEGQNVTLSCEQNLNHDAMYWYRQDPGQGLRLIYYSQIVNDFQKGDIAEGYSVSREKKESFPLTVTSAQKNPTAFYLCASSLRGTNTGELFFGEGSRLTVL.

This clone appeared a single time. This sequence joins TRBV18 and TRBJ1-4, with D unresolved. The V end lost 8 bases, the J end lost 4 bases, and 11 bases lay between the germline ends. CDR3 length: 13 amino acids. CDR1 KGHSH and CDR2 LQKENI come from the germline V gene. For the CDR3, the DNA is TGTGCCAGCCTGAGGGCAATTAATGAAAAACTGTTTTTT. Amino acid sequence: CASLRAINEKLFF.

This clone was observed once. This chain's CDR3 is CASSQQHPNSPLHF. The CDR3 DNA reads as TGTGCCAGCAGCCAACAACACCCAAATTCACCCCTCCACTTT. The chain links TRBV3-1 (or the pseudogene TRBV3-2) to TRBJ1-6; D gene unclear. The V gene's germline CDR1 is LGHDT and CDR2 YNNKEL (reference sequence). CDR3 length: 14 amino acids. V was pared by 2 bases and J by 7 bases, with 9 bases between.

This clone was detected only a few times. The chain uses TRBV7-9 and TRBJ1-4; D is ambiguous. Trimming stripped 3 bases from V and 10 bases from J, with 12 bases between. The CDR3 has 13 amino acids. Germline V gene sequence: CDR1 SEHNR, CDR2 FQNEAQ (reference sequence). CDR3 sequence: CASSFIDRGKLFF. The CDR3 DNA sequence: TGTGCCAGCAGCTTCATAGATCGGGGAAAACTGTTTTTT.

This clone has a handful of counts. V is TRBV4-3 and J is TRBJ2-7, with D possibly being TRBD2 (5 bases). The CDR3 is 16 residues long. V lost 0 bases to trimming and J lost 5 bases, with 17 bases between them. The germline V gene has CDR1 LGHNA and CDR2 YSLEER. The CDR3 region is CASSQETGKGSDEQYF. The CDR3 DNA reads TGCGCCAGCAGCCAAGAAACGGGGAAAGGGTCCGACGAGCAGTACTTC.

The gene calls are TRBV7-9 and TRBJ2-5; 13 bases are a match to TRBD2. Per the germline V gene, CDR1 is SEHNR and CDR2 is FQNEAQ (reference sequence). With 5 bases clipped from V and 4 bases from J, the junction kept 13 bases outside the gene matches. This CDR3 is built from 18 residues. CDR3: CASSTGIGRLAGGETQYF. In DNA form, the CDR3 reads TGTGCCAGCAGCACCGGAATAGGCCGACTAGCGGGGGGAGAGACCCAGTACTTC.

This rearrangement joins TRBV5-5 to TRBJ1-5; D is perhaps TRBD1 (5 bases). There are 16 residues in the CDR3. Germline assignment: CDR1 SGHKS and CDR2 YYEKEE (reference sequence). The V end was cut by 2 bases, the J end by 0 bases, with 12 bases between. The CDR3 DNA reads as TGTGCCAGCAGCTTACCGGGGACTAATAGCAATCAGCCCCAGCATTTT. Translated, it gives CASSLPGTNSNQPQHF.

The CDR3 protein is CASSPEGAPGTEAFF. DNA for the CDR3: TGTGCCAGCAGCCCCGAGGGGGCCCCGGGCACTGAAGCTTTCTTT. The V call is TRBV7-9, the J call TRBJ1-1; TRBD1 matches 7 bases. Germline V lookup: CDR1 SEHNR, CDR2 FQNEAQ (reference sequence). CDR3 length: 15 residues. J was trimmed by 4 bases and V by 5 bases; bases with no gene match: 10. Using reference TRBV7-9 and TRBJ1-1 for the parts outside the CDR3, the full variable domain is DTGVSQNPRHKITKRGQNVTFRCDPISEHNRLYWYRQTLGQGPEFLTYFQNEAQLEKSRLLSDRFSAERPKGSFSTLEIQRTEQGDSAMYLCASSPEGAPGTEAFFGQGTRLTVV.

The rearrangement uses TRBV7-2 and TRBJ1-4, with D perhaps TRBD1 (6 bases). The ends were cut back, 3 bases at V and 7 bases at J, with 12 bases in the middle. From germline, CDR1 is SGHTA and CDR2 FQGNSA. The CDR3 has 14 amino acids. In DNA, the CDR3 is TGTGCCAGCAGCTTCCAGGGGTCGGGTGAAAAACTGTTTTTT. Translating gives CASSFQGSGEKLFF.

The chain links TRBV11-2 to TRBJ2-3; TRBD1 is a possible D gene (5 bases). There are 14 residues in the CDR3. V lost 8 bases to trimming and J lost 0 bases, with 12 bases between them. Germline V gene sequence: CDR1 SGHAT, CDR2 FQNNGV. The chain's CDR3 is CASLDSPSTDTQYF. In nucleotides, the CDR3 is TGTGCCAGCCTTGACAGCCCAAGCACAGATACGCAGTATTTT.

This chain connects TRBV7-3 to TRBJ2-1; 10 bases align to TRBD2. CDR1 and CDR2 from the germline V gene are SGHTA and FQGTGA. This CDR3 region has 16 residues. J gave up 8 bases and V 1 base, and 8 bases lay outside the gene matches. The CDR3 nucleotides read TGTGCCAGCAGCTTAAACCCCGGACTAGCGGCCCATGAGCAGTTCTTC. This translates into CASSLNPGLAAHEQFF.

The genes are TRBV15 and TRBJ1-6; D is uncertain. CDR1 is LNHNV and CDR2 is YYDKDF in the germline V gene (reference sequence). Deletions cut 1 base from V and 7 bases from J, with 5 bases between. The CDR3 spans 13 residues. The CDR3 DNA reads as TGTGCCACCAGCAGAGGACGGAATTCACCCCTCCACTTT. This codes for CATSRGRNSPLHF.

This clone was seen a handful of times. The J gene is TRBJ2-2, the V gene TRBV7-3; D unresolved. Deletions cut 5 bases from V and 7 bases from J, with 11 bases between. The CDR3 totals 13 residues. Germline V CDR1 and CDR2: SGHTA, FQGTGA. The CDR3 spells CASSLSVDGELFF. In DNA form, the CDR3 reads TGTGCCAGCAGCCTGTCGGTCGACGGGGAGCTGTTTTTT.

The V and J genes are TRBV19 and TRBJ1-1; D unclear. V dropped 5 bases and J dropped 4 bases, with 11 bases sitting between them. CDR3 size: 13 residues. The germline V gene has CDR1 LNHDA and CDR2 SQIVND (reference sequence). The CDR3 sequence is CASSENSGTEAFF. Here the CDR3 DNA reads TGTGCCAGTAGTGAAAATAGTGGCACTGAAGCTTTCTTT.

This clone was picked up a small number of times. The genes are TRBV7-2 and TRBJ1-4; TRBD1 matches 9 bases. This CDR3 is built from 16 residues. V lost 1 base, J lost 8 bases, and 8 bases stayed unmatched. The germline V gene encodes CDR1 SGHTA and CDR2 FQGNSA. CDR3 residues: CASSLGTGAGEEKLFF. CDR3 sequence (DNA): TGTGCCAGCAGCTTAGGGACAGGGGCGGGCGAGGAAAAACTGTTTTTT. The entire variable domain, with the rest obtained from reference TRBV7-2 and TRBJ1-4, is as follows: GAGVSQSPSNKVTEKGKDVELRCDPISGHTALYWYRQSLGQGLEFLIYFQGNSAPDKSGLPSDRFSAERTGGSVSTLTIQRTQQEDSAVYLCASSLGTGAGEEKLFFGSGTQLSVL.